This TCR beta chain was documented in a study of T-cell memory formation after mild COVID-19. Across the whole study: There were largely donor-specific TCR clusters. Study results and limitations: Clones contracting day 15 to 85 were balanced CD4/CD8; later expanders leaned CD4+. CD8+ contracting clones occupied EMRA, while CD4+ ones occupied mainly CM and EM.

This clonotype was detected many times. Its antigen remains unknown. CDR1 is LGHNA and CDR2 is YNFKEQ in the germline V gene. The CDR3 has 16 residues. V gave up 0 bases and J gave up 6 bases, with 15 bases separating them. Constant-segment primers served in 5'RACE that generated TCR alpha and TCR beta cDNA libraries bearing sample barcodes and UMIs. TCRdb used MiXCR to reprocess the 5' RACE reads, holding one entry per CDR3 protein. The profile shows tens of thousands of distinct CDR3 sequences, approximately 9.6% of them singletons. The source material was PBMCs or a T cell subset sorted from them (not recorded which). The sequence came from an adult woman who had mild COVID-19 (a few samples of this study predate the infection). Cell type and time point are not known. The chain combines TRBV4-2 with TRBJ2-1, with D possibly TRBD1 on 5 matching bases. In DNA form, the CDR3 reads TGTGCCAGCAGCCAAGATCTCAGGGCCGTGTCCAATGAGCAGTTCTTC. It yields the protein CASSQDLRAVSNEQFF.